The next 10 T cell receptor beta chains were all read from a single sample in a study of blood T cell repertoires in COVID-19. Sequencing was performed with immunoSEQ multiplex PCR; in TCRdb, only in-frame clones are kept and a portion is missing. The sample lists over 250,000 clones, 88% seen once, with about 3% in the top ten. The specimen was PBMCs or T cells enriched from blood (not recorded which). These receptor sequences come from a woman aged 45 to 65 who had recovered from COVID-19.

The CDR3 nucleotides are TGCAGCGCCCGAGCACTACAGGTTGAAGCTTTCTTT. This translates into CSARALQVEAFF. The chain has TRBV29-1 and TRBJ1-1, with TRBD1 as a possible D gene (5 bases). The V gene lost 7 bases and the J gene lost 7 bases, with 16 bases spanning the gap. The CDR3 covers 12 residues. CDR1 is SQVTM, CDR2 ANQGSEA, per germline.

The CDR3, as DNA: TGTGCCAGCAGTTGGCAGGGGACGAGTCAGCCCCAGCATTTT. This sequence encodes CASSWQGTSQPQHF. V is TRBV27 and J is TRBJ1-5; TRBD1 might be the D (6 bases). This CDR3 is 14 amino acids long. Looked up from germline, CDR1 is MNHEY and CDR2 is SMNVEV (reference sequence). The germline V and J ends were trimmed by 4 bases and 6 bases, with 13 bases remaining between them.

The chain has TRBV28 and TRBJ2-6, with D possibly matching TRBD1 (6 bases). From germline, CDR1 is MDHEN and CDR2 SYDVKM. The CDR3 spans 15 residues. Trimming pared 4 bases from V and 2 bases from J, leaving 9 bases between. CDR3 nucleotide sequence: TGTGCCAGCAGTTCAGGGGTGGCTGGGGCCAACGTCCTGACTTTC. Translated, it gives CASSSGVAGANVLTF.

This clone was observed once. The chain employs TRBV11-2 and TRBJ2-7, with D perhaps matching TRBD2 (6 bases). V lost 5 bases, J lost 3 bases, and 14 bases lay in between. Germline CDR1 and CDR2: SGHAT and FQNNGV. The CDR3 has 14 amino acids. The CDR3 region is CASSIGSGGYEQYF. In DNA form, the CDR3 reads TGTGCCAGCAGCATAGGCTCCGGGGGCTACGAGCAGTACTTC.

This sequence joins TRBV18 and TRBJ2-1; 13 bases fit TRBD2. The J segment lost 4 bases and the V segment lost 5 bases, leaving 8 bases of the junction unmatched. The CDR3 extends over 17 amino acids. The germline gives CDR1 KGHSH, CDR2 LQKENI. Here the CDR3 DNA reads TGTGCCAGCTCAAGCAGAGGGACTAGCGGGGCATACAATGAGCAGTTCTTC. Protein product: CASSSRGTSGAYNEQFF.

The chain combines TRBV5-1 with TRBJ1-2; perhaps TRBD1 as D (6 bases). Germline V CDR1 and CDR2: SGHRS, YFSETQ. The CDR3 length is 17 residues. The V and J ends lost 4 bases and 3 bases respectively, with 22 bases between them. CDR3: CASSLRDTPTRDYGYTF. The CDR3 DNA sequence: TGCGCCAGCAGCCTCCGGGACACCCCGACCCGCGACTATGGCTACACCTTC.

This chain joins TRBV28 and TRBJ1-3; 7 bases agree with TRBD1. Germline values: CDR1 MDHEN, CDR2 SYDVKM. The V segment lost 5 bases and the J segment 4 bases; nucleotides outside the gene matches: 5. The CDR3 totals 14 residues. CDR3 bases: TGTGCCAGCAGTCCCGGGACAGTGGGAAACACCATATATTTT. It translates to CASSPGTVGNTIYF.

V usage is TRBV7-2 and J usage is TRBJ1-1, with D possibly being TRBD1 (5 bases). Germline CDR1 and CDR2: SGHTA and FQGNSA. V dropped 5 bases and J dropped 4 bases, with 11 bases sitting between them. CDR3 length: 13 residues. CDR3 nucleotide sequence: TGTGCCAGCAGCAGCAGGGTGGGCACTGAAGCTTTCTTT. As protein: CASSSRVGTEAFF.

The V call is TRBV3-1 (or the pseudogene TRBV3-2), the J call TRBJ1-5; unclear D gene. This CDR3 comprises 13 residues. The germline V gene encodes CDR1 LGHDT and CDR2 YNNKEL (reference sequence). V dropped 5 bases and J dropped 2 bases, with 7 bases sitting between them. CDR3 in amino acids: CASSFSGNQPQHF. CDR3 bases: TGTGCCAGCAGCTTTAGTGGCAATCAGCCCCAGCATTTT.

This chain connects TRBV30 to TRBJ2-3; 16 positions match TRBD2. Germline CDR1 reads GTSNPN; CDR2 reads SVGIG (reference sequence). This CDR3 contains 19 residues. Trimming cost V 2 bases and J 0 bases; bases outside gene matches: 8. The CDR3 region is CAWSRGGLAGGHSTDTQYF. CDR3 coding DNA: TGTGCCTGGAGTAGGGGGGGACTAGCGGGAGGGCATAGCACAGATACGCAGTATTTT.